The rows below give T cell receptor beta chains drawn from one sample of a study of blood T cell repertoires in COVID-19. Libraries were prepared by immunoSEQ multiplex PCR; TCRdb keeps only in-frame clonotypes and omits some of them. The data show over 200,000 clones, 88% seen once. Sequenced material: peripheral blood. The source of these receptors is a man in his sixties who had recovered from COVID-19. CDR3s include the opening cysteine and the closing phenylalanine or tryptophan. Each record gives: clone size, J gene, D gene, V gene, CDR3 DNA, CDR3 protein. A D gene is named only where the DNA matches it firmly. Clone size appears in some rows only: once, few, many, or a class for an expanded clone.

few,TRBJ2-7,TRBD1,TRBV6-5,TGTGCCAGCAGTTCGGGACAGGGGGCTCGCGAGCAGTACTTC,CASSSGQGAREQYF
-,TRBJ1-3,-,TRBV29-1,TGCAGCGTTGTTCGGGGAAACACCATATATTTT,CSVVRGNTIYF
-,TRBJ1-6,TRBD1,TRBV6-5,TGTGCCAGCAGAACTAGGGACAGGGGTGCACCCCTCCACTTT,CASRTRDRGAPLHF
-,TRBJ2-7,TRBD1,TRBV5-6,TGTGCCAGCAGCGACAGGGGGCCAAAAGAGCAGTACTTC,CASSDRGPKEQYF
-,TRBJ2-2,TRBD2,TRBV29-1,TGCAGCGTGGAGCGGGACTTAGGAGGTAGCGGCACCGGGGAGCTGTTTTTT,CSVERDLGGSGTGELFF
once,TRBJ1-4,-,TRBV10-1,TGCGCCAGCAGTGAGTCCGGCAGGGGCTCAGAAAAACTGTTTTTT,CASSESGRGSEKLFF
-,TRBJ2-1,TRBD2,TRBV6-6,TGTGCCAGCAGTTATTGGACTAGCGGGGGTGATGAGCAGTTCTTC,CASSYWTSGGDEQFF
once,TRBJ1-1,TRBD1,TRBV5-4,TGTGCCAGCAGCTTGGGCCCCGGGACAGCAAACACTGAAGCTTTCTTT,CASSLGPGTANTEAFF
-,TRBJ2-3,TRBD2,TRBV5-1,TGCGCCAGCAGCCTAGCGGGGGACCGCACAGATACGCAGTATTTT,CASSLAGDRTDTQYF
-,TRBJ1-5,-,TRBV30,TGTGCCTGGGGGACACTTTATAGCAATCAGCCCCAGCATTTT,CAWGTLYSNQPQHF
-,TRBJ1-4,-,TRBV4-2,TGTGCCAGCAGCCCGAGAGGGGGTGCAACTAATGAAAAACTGTTTTTT,CASSPRGGATNEKLFF
-,TRBJ2-7,TRBD2,TRBV5-1,TGCGCCAGCAGCCAGGACGGAACTAGCGGGTCCCACGAGCAGTACTTC,CASSQDGTSGSHEQYF
-,TRBJ1-4,-,TRBV12-3/TRBV12-4,TGTGCCAGCAGTCCCAGAGGCGAAAAACTGTTTTTT,CASSPRGEKLFF
-,TRBJ2-1,-,TRBV13,TGTGCCAGCAGACCGGGACTCCCATTTGGGCAGTTCTTC,CASRPGLPFGQFF
-,TRBJ1-5,-,TRBV4-1,TGCGCCAGCAGCCAAGAGGTCGGTACAGGTTATAGCAATCAGCCCCAGCATTTT,CASSQEVGTGYSNQPQHF
-,TRBJ1-4,-,TRBV5-6,TGTGCCAGCAGCCCGACAGGCCTTAATGAAAAACTGTTTTTT,CASSPTGLNEKLFF
-,TRBJ1-5,-,TRBV6-5,TGTGCCAGCAGTTACGGGGGAGGGAATCAGCCCCAGCATTTT,CASSYGGGNQPQHF
-,TRBJ2-7,TRBD1,TRBV6-1,TGTGCCAGCAGGGAAGCCGGGACAGGGCCCTACGAGCAGTACTTC,CASREAGTGPYEQYF
-,TRBJ2-7,-,TRBV5-1,TGCGCCAGCAGGCAGGCACCCGGGACACCCAACTACGAGCAGTACTTC,CASRQAPGTPNYEQYF
-,TRBJ2-3,-,TRBV18,TGTGCCAGCTCAGTAACTAGCACAGATACGCAGTATTTT,CASSVTSTDTQYF